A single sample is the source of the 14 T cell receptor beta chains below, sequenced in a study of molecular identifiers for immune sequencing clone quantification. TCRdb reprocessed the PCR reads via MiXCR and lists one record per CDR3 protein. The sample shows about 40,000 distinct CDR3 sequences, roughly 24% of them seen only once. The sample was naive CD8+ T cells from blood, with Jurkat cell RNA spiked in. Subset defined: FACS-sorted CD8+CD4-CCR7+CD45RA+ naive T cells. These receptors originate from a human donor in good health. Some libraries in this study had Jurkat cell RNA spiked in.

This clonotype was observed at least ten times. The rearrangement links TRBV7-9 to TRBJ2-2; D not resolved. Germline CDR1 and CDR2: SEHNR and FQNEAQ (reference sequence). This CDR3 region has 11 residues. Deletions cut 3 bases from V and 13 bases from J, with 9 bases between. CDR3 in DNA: TGTGCCAGCAGCTTTCCCCCGGCGCTGTTTTTT. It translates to CASSFPPALFF. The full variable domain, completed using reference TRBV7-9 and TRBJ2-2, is DTGVSQNPRHKITKRGQNVTFRCDPISEHNRLYWYRQTLGQGPEFLTYFQNEAQLEKSRLLSDRFSAERPKGSFSTLEIQRTEQGDSAMYLCASSFPPALFFGEGSRLTVL.

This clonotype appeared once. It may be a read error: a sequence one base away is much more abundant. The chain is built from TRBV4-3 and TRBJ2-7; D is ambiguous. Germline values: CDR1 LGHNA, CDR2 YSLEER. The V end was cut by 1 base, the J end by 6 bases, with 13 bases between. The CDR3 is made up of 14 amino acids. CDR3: CASSQGANFGEQYF. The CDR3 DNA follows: TGCGCCAGCAGCCAAGGTGCCAATTTTGGCGAGCAGTACTTC.

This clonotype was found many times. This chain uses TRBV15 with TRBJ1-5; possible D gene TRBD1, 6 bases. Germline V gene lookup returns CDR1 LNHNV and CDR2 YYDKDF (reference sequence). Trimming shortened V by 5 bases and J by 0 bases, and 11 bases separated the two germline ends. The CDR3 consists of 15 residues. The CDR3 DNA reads TGTGCCACCAGCCGGACAGTCGCTAGCAATCAGCCCCAGCATTTT. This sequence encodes CATSRTVASNQPQHF.

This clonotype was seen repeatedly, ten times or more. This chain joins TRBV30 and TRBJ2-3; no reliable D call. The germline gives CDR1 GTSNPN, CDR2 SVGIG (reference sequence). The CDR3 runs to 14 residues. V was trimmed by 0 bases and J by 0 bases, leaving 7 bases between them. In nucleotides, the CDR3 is TGTGCCTGGAGTGTTGGCACAAGCACAGATACGCAGTATTTT. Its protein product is CAWSVGTSTDTQYF.

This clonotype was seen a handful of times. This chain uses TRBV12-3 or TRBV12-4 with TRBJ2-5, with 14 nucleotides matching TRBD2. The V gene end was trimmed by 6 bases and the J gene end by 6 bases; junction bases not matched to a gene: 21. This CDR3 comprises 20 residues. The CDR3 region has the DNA TGTGCCAGCAGCCATTCTGGGACTAGCGGGAGTCGGGGGGCTTGGCAGACCCAGTACTTC. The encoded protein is CASSHSGTSGSRGAWQTQYF.

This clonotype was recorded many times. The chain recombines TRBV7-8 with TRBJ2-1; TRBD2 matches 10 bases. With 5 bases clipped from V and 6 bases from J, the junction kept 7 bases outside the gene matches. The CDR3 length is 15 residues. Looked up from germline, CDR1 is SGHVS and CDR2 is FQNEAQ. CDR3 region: CASSPGIAGGNEQFF. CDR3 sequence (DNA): TGTGCCAGCAGCCCAGGAATAGCGGGGGGCAATGAGCAGTTCTTC.

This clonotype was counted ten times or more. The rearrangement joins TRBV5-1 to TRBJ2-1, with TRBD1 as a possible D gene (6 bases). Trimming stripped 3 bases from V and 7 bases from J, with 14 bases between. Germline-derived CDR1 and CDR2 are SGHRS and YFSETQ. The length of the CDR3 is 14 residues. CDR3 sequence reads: CASSWVQGVNEQFF. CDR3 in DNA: TGCGCCAGCAGCTGGGTACAGGGAGTTAATGAGCAGTTCTTC. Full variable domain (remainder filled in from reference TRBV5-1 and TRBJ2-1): KAGVTQTPRYLIKTRGQQVTLSCSPISGHRSVSWYQQTPGQGLQFLFEYFSETQRNKGNFPGRFSGRQFSNSRSEMNVSTLELGDSALYLCASSWVQGVNEQFFGPGTRLTVL.

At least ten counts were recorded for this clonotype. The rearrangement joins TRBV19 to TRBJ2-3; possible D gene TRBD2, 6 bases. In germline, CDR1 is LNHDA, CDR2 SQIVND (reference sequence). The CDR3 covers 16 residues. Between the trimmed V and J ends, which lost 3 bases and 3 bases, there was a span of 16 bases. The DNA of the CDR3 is TGTGCCAGTAGTATGACTGGGGGGAGTAGGACAGATACGCAGTATTTT. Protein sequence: CASSMTGGSRTDTQYF.

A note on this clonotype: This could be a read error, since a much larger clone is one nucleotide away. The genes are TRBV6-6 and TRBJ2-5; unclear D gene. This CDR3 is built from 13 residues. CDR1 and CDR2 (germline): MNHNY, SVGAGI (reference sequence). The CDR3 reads CASTPIGGETQCF. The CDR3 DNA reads TGTGCCAGCACCCCTATAGGCGGAGAGACCCAGTGCTTC.

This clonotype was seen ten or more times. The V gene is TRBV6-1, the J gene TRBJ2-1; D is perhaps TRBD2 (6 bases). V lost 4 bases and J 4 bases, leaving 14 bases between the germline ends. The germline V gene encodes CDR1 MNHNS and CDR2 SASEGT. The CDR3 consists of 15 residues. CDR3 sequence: CASSATGVPYNEQFF. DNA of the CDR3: TGTGCCAGCAGTGCAACGGGGGTACCATACAATGAGCAGTTCTTC.

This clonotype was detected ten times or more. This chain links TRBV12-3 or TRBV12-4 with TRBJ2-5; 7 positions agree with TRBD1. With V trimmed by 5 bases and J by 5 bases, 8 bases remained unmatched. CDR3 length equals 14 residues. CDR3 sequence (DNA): TGTGCCAGCAGTCCCCCAGGGGGTTTCGAGACCCAGTACTTC. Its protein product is CASSPPGGFETQYF.

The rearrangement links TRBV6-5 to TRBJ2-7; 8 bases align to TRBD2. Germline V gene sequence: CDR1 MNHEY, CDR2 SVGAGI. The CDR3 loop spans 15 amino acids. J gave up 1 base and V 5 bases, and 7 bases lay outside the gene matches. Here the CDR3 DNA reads TGTGCCAGCAGTCGCGGACTAGCAGGATCCTACGAGCAGTACTTC. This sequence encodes CASSRGLAGSYEQYF.

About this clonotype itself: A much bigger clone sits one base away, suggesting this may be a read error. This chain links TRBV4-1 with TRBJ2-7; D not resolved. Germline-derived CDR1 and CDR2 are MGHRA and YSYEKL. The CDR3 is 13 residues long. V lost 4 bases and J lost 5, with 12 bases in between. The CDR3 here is CASSLASGHEQYF. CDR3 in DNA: TGCGCCAGCAGCCTAGCCTCAGGCCACGAGCAGTACTTC.

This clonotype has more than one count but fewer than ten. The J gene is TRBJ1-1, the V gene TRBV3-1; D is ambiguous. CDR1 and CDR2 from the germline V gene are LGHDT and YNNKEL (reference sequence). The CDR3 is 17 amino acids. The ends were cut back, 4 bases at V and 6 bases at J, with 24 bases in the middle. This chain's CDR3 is CASSPRLGLPQAPEAFF. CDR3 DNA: TGTGCCAGCAGCCCCCGGCTTGGACTCCCCCAGGCCCCTGAAGCTTTCTTT.